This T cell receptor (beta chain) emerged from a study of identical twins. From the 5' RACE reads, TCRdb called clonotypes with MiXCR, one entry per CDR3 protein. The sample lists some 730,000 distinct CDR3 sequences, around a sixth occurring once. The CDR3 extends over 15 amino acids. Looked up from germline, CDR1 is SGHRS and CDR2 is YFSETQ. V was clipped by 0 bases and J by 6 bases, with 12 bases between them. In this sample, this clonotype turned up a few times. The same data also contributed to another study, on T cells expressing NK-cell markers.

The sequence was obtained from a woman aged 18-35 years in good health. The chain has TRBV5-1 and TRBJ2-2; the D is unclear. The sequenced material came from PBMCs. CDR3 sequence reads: CASSLALSISGELFF. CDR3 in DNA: TGCGCCAGCAGCTTGGCCCTTTCGATATCCGGGGAGCTGTTTTTT. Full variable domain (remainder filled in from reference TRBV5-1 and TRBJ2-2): KAGVTQTPRYLIKTRGQQVTLSCSPISGHRSVSWYQQTPGQGLQFLFEYFSETQRNKGNFPGRFSGRQFSNSRSEMNVSTLELGDSALYLCASSLALSISGELFFGEGSRLTVL.